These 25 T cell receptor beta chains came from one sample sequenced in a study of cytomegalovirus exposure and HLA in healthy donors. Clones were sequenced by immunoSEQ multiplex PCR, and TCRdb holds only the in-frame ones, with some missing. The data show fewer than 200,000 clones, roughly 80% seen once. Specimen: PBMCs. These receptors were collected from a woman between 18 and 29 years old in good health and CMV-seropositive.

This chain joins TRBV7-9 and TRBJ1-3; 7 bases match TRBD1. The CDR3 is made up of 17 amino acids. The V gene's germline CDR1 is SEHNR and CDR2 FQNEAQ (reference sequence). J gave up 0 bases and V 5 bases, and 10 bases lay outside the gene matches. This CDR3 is CASSPSGTVSSGNTIYF. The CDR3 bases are TGTGCCAGCAGCCCGTCGGGGACAGTATCCTCTGGAAACACCATATATTTT.

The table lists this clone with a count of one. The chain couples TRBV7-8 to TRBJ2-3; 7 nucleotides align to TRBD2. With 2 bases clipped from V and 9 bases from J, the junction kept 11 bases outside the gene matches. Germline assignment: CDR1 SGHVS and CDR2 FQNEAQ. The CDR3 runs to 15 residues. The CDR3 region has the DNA TGTGCCAGCAGCTTATCCAGCGGGGAAGGCGAAACGCAGTATTTT. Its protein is CASSLSSGEGETQYF. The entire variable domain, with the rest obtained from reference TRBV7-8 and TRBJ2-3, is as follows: GAGVSQSPRYKVAKRGQDVALRCDPISGHVSLFWYQQALGQGPEFLTYFQNEAQLDKSGLPSDRFFAERPEGSVSTLKIQRTQQEDSAVYLCASSLSSGEGETQYFGPGTRLTVL.

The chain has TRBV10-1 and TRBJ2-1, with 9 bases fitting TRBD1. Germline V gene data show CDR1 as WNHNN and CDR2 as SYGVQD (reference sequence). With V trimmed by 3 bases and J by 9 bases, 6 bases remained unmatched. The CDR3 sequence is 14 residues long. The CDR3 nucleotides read TGCGCCAGCAGTGACCGGGACAGGGTCAGTGAGCAGTTCTTC. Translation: CASSDRDRVSEQFF.

As DNA, the CDR3 is TGTGCCAGCAGCCAAGAAATCGGGGACAGGGGAGCGGGAGGCTACACCTTC. Protein product: CASSQEIGDRGAGGYTF. The chain links TRBV4-2 to TRBJ1-2; 10 bases fit TRBD1. CDR3 length: 17 residues. The junction had 12 bases not matched to a gene; V was cut back by 0 bases and J by 8 bases. Germline V gene lookup returns CDR1 LGHNA and CDR2 YNFKEQ.

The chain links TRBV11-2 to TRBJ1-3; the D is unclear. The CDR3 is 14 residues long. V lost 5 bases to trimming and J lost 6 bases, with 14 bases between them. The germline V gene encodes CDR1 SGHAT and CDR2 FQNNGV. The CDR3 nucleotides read TGTGCCAGCAGCGAGAGAGGGATTGAAAACACCATATATTTT. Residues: CASSERGIENTIYF. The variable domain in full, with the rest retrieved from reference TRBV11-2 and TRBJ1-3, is EAGVAQSPRYKIIEKRQSVAFWCNPISGHATLYWYQQILGQGPKLLIQFQNNGVVDDSQLPKDRFSAERLKGVDSTLKIQPAKLEDSAVYLCASSERGIENTIYFGEGSWLTVV.

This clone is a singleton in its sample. The CDR3 loop reads CASSWGLAGHNEQFF. CDR3 in DNA: TGCGCCAGCAGCTGGGGACTAGCGGGCCACAATGAGCAGTTCTTC. The genes are TRBV5-1 and TRBJ2-1; 12 nucleotides agree with TRBD2. The CDR3 is 15 residues long. CDR1 SGHRS and CDR2 YFSETQ come from the germline V gene. V shed 3 bases and J 5 bases; nucleotides not matched to a gene: 3.

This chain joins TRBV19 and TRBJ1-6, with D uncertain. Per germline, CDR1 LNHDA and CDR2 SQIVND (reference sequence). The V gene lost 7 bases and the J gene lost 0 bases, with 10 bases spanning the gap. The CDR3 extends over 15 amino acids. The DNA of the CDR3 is TGTGCCAGTATGGGCGGGAGCTCCTATAATTCACCCCTCCACTTT. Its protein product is CASMGGSSYNSPLHF. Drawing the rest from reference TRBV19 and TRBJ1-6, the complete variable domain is DGGITQSPKYLFRKEGQNVTLSCEQNLNHDAMYWYRQDPGQGLRLIYYSQIVNDFQKGDIAEGYSVSREKKESFPLTVTSAQKNPTAFYLCASMGGSSYNSPLHFGNGTRLTVT.

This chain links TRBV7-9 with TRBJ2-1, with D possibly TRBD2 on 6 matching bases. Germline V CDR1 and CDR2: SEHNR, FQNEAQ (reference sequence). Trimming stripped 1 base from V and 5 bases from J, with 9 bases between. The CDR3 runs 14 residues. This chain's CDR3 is CASSLVWEDNEQFF. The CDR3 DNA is TGTGCCAGCAGCTTAGTTTGGGAGGACAATGAGCAGTTCTTC.

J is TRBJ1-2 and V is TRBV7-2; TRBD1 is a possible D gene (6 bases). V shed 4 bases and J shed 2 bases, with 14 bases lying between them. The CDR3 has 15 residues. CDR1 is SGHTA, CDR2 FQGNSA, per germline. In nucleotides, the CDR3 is TGTGCCAGCAGCTACTCAATTACAGGGAACTATGGCTACACCTTC. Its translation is CASSYSITGNYGYTF.

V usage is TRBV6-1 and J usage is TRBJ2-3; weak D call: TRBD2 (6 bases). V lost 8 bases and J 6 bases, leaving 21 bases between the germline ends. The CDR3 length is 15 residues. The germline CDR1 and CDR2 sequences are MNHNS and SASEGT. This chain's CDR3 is CASRAVINRGDTQYF. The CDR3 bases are TGTGCCAGCCGTGCTGTGATCAACCGGGGGGATACGCAGTATTTT.

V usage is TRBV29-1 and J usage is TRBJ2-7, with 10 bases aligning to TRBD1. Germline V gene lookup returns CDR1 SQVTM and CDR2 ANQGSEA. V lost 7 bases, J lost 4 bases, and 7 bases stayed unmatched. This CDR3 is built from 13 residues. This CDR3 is CSARRTGGYEQYF. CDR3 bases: TGCAGCGCCCGCCGGACAGGGGGGTACGAGCAGTACTTC.

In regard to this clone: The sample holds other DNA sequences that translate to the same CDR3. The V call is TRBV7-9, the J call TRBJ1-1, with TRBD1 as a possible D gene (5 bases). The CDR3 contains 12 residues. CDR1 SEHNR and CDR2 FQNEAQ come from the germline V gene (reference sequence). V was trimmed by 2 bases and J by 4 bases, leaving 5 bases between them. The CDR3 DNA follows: TGTGCCAGCAGCTTAACAGGCACTGAAGCTTTCTTT. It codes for CASSLTGTEAFF.

The CDR3 DNA reads TGTGCCAGCAGTGAGTTCATAGGGACAGGGTCTTCTGGCTACACCTTC. This translates into CASSEFIGTGSSGYTF. The chain couples TRBV2 to TRBJ1-2; 9 bases line up with TRBD1. The CDR3 runs 16 residues. The V gene's germline CDR1 is SNHLY and CDR2 FYNNEI. V dropped 3 bases and J dropped 7; count of bases not matched to a gene: 12. Combining the CDR3 with reference TRBV2 and TRBJ1-2 gives the whole variable domain EPEVTQTPSHQVTQMGQEVILRCVPISNHLYFYWYRQILGQKVEFLVSFYNNEISEKSEIFDDQFSVERPDGSNFTLKIRSTKLEDSAMYFCASSEFIGTGSSGYTFGSGTRLTVV.

In DNA, the CDR3 is TGCGCCAGCAGCTTGTTTCGACAGGGAGAGGATTATGGCTACACCTTC. It translates to CASSLFRQGEDYGYTF. V gene TRBV5-1 combines with J gene TRBJ1-2, with 7 nucleotides matching TRBD1. Trimming took 1 base from V and 5 from J; bases not matched to a gene: 11. Germline values: CDR1 SGHRS, CDR2 YFSETQ. The CDR3 covers 16 residues.

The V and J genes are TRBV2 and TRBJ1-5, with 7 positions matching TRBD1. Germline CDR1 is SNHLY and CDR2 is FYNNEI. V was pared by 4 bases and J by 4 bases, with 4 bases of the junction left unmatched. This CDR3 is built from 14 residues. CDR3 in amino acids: CASSADRNNQPQHF. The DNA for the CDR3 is TGTGCCAGCAGTGCGGACAGGAATAATCAGCCCCAGCATTTT.

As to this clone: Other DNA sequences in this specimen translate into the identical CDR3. This CDR3 reads CASSSTSGGDTQYF. The CDR3 DNA sequence: TGCGCCAGCAGCTCTACTAGCGGGGGGGATACGCAGTATTTT. This sequence joins TRBV5-1 and TRBJ2-3, with TRBD2 identical over 12 bases. This CDR3 is built from 14 residues. Trimming at V came to 3 bases and at J to 6 bases, leaving 2 bases not matched to a gene. In germline, CDR1 is SGHRS, CDR2 YFSETQ.

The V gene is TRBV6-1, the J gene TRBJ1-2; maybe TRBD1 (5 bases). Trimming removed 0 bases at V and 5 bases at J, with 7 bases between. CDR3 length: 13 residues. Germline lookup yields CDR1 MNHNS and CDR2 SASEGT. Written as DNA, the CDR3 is TGTGCCAGCAGTGAAGCGCGGGGGTATGGCTACACCTTC. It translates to CASSEARGYGYTF.

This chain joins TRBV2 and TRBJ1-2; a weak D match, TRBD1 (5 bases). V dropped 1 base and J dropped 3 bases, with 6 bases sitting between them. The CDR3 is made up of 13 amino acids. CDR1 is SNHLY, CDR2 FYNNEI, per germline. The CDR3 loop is CASSEEGDYGYTF. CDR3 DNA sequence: TGTGCCAGCAGTGAAGAAGGGGACTATGGCTACACCTTC.

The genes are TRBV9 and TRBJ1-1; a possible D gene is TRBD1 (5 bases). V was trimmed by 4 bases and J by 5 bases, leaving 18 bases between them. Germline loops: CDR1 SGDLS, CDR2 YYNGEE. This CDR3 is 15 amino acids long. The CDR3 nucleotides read TGTGCCAGCAGCCCCCGGGAGGGGCGGGGGACTGAAGCTTTCTTT. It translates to CASSPREGRGTEAFF.

The CDR3 bases are TGTGCCAGCACAAGGGACAGCCCCAACTCTGGAAACACCATATATTTT. Translation gives CASTRDSPNSGNTIYF. V and J are TRBV27 and TRBJ1-3, with 7 bases identical to TRBD1. The germline V gene encodes CDR1 MNHEY and CDR2 SMNVEV (reference sequence). CDR3 size: 16 residues. Unmatched junction bases numbered 9, after V lost 7 bases and J lost 0 bases.

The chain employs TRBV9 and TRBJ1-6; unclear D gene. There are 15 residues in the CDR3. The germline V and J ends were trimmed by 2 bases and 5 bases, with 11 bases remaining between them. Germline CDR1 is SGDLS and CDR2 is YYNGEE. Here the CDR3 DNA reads TGTGCCAGCAGCGTCCGGCCCGGGAATAATTCACCCCTCCACTTT. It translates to CASSVRPGNNSPLHF.

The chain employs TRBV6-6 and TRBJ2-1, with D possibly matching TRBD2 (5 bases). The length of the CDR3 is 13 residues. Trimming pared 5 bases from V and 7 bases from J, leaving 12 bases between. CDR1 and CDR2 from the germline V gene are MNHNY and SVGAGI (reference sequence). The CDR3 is CASSVLGENEQFF. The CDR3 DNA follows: TGTGCCAGCAGTGTTCTTGGGGAGAATGAGCAGTTCTTC.

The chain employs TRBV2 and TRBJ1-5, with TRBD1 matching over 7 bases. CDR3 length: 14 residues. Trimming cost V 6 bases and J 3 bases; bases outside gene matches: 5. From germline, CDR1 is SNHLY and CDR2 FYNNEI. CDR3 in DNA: TGTGCCAGCAGAGCGGACAGGCCCAATCAGCCCCAGCATTTT. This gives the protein CASRADRPNQPQHF.

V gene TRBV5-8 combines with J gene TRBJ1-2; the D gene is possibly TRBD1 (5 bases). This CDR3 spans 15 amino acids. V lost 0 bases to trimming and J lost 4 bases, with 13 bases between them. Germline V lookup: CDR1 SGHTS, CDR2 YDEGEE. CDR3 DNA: TGTGCCAGCAGCTTGGGGCAGGGTGGGGTCTATGGCTACACCTTC. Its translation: CASSLGQGGVYGYTF.

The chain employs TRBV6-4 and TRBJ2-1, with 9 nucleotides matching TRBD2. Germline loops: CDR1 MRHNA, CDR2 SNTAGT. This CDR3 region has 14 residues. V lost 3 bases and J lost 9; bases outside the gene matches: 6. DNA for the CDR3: TGTGCCAGCAGTGAAGGCGGGGGGGCCGGTGAGCAGTTCTTC. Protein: CASSEGGGAGEQFF.